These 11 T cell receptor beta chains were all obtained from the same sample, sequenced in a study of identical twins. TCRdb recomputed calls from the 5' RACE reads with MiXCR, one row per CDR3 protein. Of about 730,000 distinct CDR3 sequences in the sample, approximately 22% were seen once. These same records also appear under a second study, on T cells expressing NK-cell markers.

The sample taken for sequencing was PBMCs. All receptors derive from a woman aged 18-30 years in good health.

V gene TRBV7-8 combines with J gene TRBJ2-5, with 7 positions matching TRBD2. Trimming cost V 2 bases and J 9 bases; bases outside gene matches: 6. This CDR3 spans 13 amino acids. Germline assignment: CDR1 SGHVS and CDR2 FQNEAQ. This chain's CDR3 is CASSLLLLAAQYF. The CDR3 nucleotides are TGTGCCAGCAGCTTATTGCTTCTAGCGGCCCAGTACTTC.

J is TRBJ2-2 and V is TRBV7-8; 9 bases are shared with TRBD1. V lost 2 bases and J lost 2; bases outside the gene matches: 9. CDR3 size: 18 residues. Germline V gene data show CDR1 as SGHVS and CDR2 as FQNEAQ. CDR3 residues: CASSLRQTGGGNTGELFF. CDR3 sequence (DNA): TGTGCCAGCAGCTTACGTCAGACAGGGGGAGGTAACACCGGGGAGCTGTTTTTT.

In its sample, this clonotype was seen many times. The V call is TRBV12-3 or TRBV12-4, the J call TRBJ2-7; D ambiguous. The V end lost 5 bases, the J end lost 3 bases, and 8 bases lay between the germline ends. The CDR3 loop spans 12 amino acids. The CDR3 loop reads CASSPWGYEQYF. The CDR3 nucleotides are TGTGCCAGCAGTCCCTGGGGCTACGAGCAGTACTTC.

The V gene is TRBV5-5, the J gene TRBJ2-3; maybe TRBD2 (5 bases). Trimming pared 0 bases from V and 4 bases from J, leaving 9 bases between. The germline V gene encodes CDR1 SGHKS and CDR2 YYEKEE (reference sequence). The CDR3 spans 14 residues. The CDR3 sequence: CASSLDPGADTQYF. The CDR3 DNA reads TGTGCCAGCAGCTTGGATCCCGGGGCAGATACGCAGTATTTT. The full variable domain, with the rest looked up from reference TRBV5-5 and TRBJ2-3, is DAGVTQSPTHLIKTRGQQVTLRCSPISGHKSVSWYQQVLGQGPQFIFQYYEKEERGRGNFPDRFSARQFPNYSSELNVNALLLGDSALYLCASSLDPGADTQYFGPGTRLTVL.

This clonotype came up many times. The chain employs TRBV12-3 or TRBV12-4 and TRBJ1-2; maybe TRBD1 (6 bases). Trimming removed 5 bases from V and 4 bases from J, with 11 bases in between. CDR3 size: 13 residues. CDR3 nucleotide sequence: TGTGCCAGCAGTCCCAGGGACATCTATGGCTACACCTTC. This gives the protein CASSPRDIYGYTF.

As DNA, the CDR3 is TGTGCCAGCAGCCCCCGGACAGGGGGCGTTCTCAATGAGCAGTTCTTC. This sequence encodes CASSPRTGGVLNEQFF. The chain recombines TRBV7-2 with TRBJ2-1; 11 bases align to TRBD1. V gave up 5 bases and J gave up 6 bases; unmatched junction bases: 9. The CDR3 covers 16 residues. Germline CDR1 and CDR2: SGHTA and FQGNSA.

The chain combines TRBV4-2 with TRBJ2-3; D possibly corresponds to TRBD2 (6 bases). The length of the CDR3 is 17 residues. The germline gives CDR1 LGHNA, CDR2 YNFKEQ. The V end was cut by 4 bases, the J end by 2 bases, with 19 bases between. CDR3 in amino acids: CASSRGPDGGYTDTQYF. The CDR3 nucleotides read TGTGCCAGCAGCCGTGGACCGGACGGGGGATACACAGATACGCAGTATTTT.

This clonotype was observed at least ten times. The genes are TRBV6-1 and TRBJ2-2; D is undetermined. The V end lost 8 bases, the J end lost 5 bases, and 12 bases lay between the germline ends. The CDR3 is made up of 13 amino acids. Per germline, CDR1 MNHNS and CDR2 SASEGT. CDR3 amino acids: CASHRALTGELFF. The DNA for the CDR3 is TGTGCCAGCCATCGCGCCCTTACCGGGGAGCTGTTTTTT.

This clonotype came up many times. This CDR3 is CSAATSSTDTQYF. For the CDR3, the DNA is TGCAGTGCTGCTACATCTAGCACAGATACGCAGTATTTT. This rearrangement joins TRBV20-1 to TRBJ2-3; D call uncertain. V lost 5 bases and J 0 bases, leaving 9 bases between the germline ends. Germline CDR1 reads DFQATT; CDR2 reads SNEGSKA (reference sequence). This CDR3 has 13 amino acids.

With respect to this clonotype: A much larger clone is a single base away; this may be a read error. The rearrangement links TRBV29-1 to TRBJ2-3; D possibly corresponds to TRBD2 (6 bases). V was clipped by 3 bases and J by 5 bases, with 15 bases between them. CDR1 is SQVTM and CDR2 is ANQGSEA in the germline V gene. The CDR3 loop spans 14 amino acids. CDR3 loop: CSVEIGGTGDTQYF. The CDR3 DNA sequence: TGCAGCGTTGAGATTGGCGGGACGGGAGATACGCAGTATTTT.

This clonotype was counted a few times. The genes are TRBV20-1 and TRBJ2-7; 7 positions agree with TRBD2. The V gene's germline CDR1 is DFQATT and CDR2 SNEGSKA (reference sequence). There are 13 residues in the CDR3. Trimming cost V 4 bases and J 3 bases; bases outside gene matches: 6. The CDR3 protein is CSATPLANYEQYF. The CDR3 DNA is TGCAGTGCTACCCCACTAGCGAACTACGAGCAGTACTTC.